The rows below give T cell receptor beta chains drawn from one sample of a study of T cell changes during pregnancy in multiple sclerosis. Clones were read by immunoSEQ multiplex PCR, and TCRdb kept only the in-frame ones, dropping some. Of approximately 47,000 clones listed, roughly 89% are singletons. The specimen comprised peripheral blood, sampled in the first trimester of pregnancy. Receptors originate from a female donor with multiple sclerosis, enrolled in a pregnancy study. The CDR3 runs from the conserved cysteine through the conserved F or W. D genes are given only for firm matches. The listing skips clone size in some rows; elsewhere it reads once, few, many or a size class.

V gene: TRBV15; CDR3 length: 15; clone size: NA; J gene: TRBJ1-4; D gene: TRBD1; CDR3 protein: CATSRDTRGHEKLFF; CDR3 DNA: TGTGCCACCAGCAGAGATACCAGGGGGCATGAAAAACTGTTTTTT
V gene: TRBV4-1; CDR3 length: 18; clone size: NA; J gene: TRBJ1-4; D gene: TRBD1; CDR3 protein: CASSQGPGQGEEGEKLFF; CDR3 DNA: TGCGCCAGCAGCCAAGGACCGGGACAGGGGGAGGAAGGTGAAAAACTGTTTTTT
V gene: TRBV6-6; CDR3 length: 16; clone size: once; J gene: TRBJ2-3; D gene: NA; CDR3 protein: CASSYGEGEPTDTQYF; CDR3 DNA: TGTGCCAGCAGTTACGGGGAGGGGGAACCCACAGATACGCAGTATTTT
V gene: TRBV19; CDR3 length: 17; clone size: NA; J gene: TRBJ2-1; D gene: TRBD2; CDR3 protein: CASSIALAGTTGSEQFF; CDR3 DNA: TGTGCCAGTAGTATAGCGCTAGCGGGGACCACTGGGAGTGAGCAGTTCTTC
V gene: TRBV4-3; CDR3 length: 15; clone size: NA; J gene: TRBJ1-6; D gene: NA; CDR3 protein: CASSQDQGLNSPLHF; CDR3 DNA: TGCGCCAGCAGCCAAGATCAGGGTCTAAATTCACCCCTCCACTTT
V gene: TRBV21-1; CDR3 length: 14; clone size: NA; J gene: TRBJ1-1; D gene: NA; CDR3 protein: CASSKESRGAGAFF; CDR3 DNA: TGTGCCAGCAGCAAAGAGTCTAGGGGCGCAGGAGCTTTCTTT
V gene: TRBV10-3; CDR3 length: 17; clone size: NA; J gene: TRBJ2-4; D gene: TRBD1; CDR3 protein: CAISPGQGASVKNIQYF; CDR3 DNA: TGTGCCATCAGCCCGGGACAGGGGGCGAGTGTCAAAAACATTCAGTACTTC
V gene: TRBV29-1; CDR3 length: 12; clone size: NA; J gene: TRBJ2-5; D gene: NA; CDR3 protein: CSVKDITETQYF; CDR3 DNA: TGCAGCGTTAAGGACATTACAGAGACCCAGTACTTC
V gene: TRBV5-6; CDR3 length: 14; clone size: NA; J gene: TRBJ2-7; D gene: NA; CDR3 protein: CASSLIPGGYEQYF; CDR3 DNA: TGTGCCAGCAGCTTGATCCCAGGGGGGTACGAGCAGTACTTC
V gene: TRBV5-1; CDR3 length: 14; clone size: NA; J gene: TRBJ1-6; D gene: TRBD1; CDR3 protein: CASSYDRGHSPLHF; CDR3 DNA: TGCGCCAGCAGCTACGACAGGGGTCATTCACCCCTCCACTTT
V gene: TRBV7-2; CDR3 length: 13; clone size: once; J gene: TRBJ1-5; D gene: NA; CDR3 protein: CASSLQGHQPQHF; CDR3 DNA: TGTGCCAGCAGCTTACAGGGGCATCAGCCCCAGCATTTT
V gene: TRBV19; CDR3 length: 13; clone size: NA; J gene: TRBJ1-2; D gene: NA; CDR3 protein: CASQGLGNYGYTF; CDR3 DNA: TGTGCCAGCCAGGGGTTGGGTAACTATGGCTACACCTTC
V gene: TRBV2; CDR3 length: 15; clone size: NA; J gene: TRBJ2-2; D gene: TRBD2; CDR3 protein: CASSLRLAGPGELFF; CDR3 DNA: TGTGCCAGCAGCCTCAGACTAGCGGGCCCCGGGGAGCTGTTTTTT
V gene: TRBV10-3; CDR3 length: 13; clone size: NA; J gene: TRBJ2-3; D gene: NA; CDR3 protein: CAISEPSTDTQYF; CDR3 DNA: TGTGCCATCAGTGAGCCATCCACAGATACGCAGTATTTT
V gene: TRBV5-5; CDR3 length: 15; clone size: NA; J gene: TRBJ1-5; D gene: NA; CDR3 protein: CASSLNPESNQPQHF; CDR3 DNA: TGTGCCAGCAGCTTGAATCCTGAGAGCAATCAGCCCCAGCATTTT
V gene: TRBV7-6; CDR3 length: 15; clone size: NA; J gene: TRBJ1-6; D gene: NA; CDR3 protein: CASSLARAGNSPLHF; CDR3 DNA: TGTGCCAGCAGCTTAGCCAGGGCTGGGAATTCACCCCTCCACTTT
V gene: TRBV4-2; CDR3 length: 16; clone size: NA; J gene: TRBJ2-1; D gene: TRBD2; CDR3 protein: CASSQDPTSGFNEQFF; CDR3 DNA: TGTGCCAGCAGCCAAGATCCGACTAGCGGGTTTAATGAGCAGTTCTTC
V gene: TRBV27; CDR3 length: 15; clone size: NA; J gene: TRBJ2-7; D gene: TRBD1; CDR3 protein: CASSTGTGATYEQYF; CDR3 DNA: TGTGCCAGCAGCACCGGGACAGGGGCCACCTACGAGCAGTACTTC
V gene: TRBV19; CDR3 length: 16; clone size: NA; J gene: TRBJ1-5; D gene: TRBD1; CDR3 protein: CASSTPGQGFNQPQHF; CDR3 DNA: TGTGCCAGTAGTACTCCGGGACAGGGCTTCAATCAGCCCCAGCATTTT